Listed below are T cell receptor beta chains from one sample, sequenced in a study of Graves' ophthalmopathy and Graves' hyperthyroidism. TCRdb re-analysed the multiplex PCR reads in MiXCR, keeping a single row per CDR3 protein. There are approximately 210,000 distinct CDR3 sequences in the sample; 29% occur only once, and around 10% lies in the top ten. The specimen was peripheral blood. The receptors come from a man aged 45-65 years with Graves' ophthalmopathy. CDR3s include the opening cysteine and the closing phenylalanine or tryptophan. The D gene is left open where the match is weak. Clone sizes are given selectively: once, few, many, or a class where the clone is expanded.

j_call,clone_size,d_call,v_call,cdr3_aa,cdr3_nt
TRBJ1-2,.,TRBD1,TRBV7-2,CASSPLRGTWEGYTF,TGTGCCAGCAGCCCACTCAGGGGGACATGGGAGGGCTACACCTTC
TRBJ2-7,many,.,TRBV14,CASSQGPGGAYEQYF,TGTGCCAGCAGCCAAGGCCCGGGCGGGGCCTACGAGCAGTACTTC
TRBJ1-1,few,.,TRBV7-2,CASSARQYTEAFF,TGTGCCAGCAGCGCTCGACAGTACACTGAAGCTTTCTTT
TRBJ2-7,many,.,TRBV5-1,CASSDTVGEQCF,TGCGCCAGCAGCGACACAGTCGGCGAGCAGTGCTTC
TRBJ2-7,.,.,TRBV2,CASSEALTGNYEQYF,TGTGCCAGCAGTGAAGCCCTAACAGGAAACTACGAGCAGTACTTC
TRBJ2-5,.,.,TRBV12-3/TRBV12-4,CASSPSAGTQETQYF,TGTGCCAGCAGCCCCTCAGCGGGCACTCAAGAGACCCAGTACTTC
TRBJ2-7,few,.,TRBV28,CASGAGQMPNEQYF,TGTGCCAGCGGGGCAGGACAGATGCCCAACGAGCAGTACTTC
TRBJ1-3,many,.,TRBV12-3/TRBV12-4,CASSFSGNTIYF,TGTGCCAGCAGTTTTAGTGGAAACACCATATATTTT
TRBJ2-7,.,.,TRBV20-1,CSARKPGPPGEQYF,TGCAGTGCTAGAAAACCGGGCCCCCCTGGCGAGCAGTACTTC
TRBJ2-5,many,TRBD2,TRBV7-8,CASSLISGVYQETQYF,TGTGCCAGCAGCTTAATTAGCGGGGTGTACCAAGAGACCCAGTACTTC
TRBJ2-7,many,.,TRBV6-5,CASDLPRGRYEQYF,TGTGCCAGCGACCTCCCACGGGGAAGATACGAGCAGTACTTC
TRBJ1-1,many,TRBD1,TRBV12-3/TRBV12-4,CASSATGWNTEAFF,TGTGCCAGCAGTGCGACAGGGTGGAACACTGAAGCTTTCTTT
TRBJ2-7,.,TRBD2,TRBV29-1,CSVGSGTSGRYEQYF,TGCAGCGTTGGATCCGGGACTAGCGGGAGGTACGAGCAGTACTTC
TRBJ1-1,many,.,TRBV5-1,CASSSPTRVAEAFF,TGCGCCAGCAGCTCACCTACTCGGGTGGCTGAAGCTTTCTTT
TRBJ2-7,many,TRBD2,TRBV12-3/TRBV12-4,CASSSGLDHSYEQYF,TGTGCCAGCAGCTCAGGACTAGATCATTCCTACGAGCAGTACTTC
TRBJ1-5,many,.,TRBV28,CASSYRDGGWQPQHF,TGTGCCAGCAGTTACCGGGACGGAGGTTGGCAGCCCCAGCATTTT
TRBJ2-7,many,TRBD2,TRBV7-8,CASSLDSWGGVIVHEQYF,TGTGCCAGCAGCTTAGATAGTTGGGGGGGAGTAATCGTCCACGAGCAGTACTTC
TRBJ1-2,.,.,TRBV12-3/TRBV12-4,CASSPSGGYGYTF,TGTGCCAGCAGCCCCTCGGGGGGGTACGGCTACACCTTC
TRBJ1-1,.,.,TRBV20-1,CSARDRTEAFF,TGCAGTGCTAGAGATCGGACTGAGGCTTTCTTT
TRBJ1-5,many,.,TRBV20-1,CSALKKMGQPQHF,TGCAGTGCCTTAAAGAAGATGGGCCAGCCCCAGCATTTT
TRBJ2-7,many,.,TRBV7-9,CASSLERNYEQYF,TGTGCCAGCAGCTTAGAACGAAACTACGAGCAGTACTTC
TRBJ2-7,many,.,TRBV9,CASSVGLDDEQYF,TGTGCCAGCAGCGTAGGGCTAGATGACGAGCAGTACTTC
TRBJ2-2,.,.,TRBV19,CASRGLRTENTGELFF,TGTGCCAGTAGGGGACTAAGGACAGAGAACACCGGGGAGCTGTTTTTT
TRBJ1-2,many,.,TRBV20-1,CSATTAGYGYTF,TGCAGTGCTACGACTGCGGGCTATGGCTACACCTTC
TRBJ2-7,.,TRBD1,TRBV6-2/TRBV6-3,CASSYRTGPYEQYF,TGTGCCAGCAGTTATAGGACAGGTCCCTACGAGCAGTACTTC
TRBJ2-7,many,TRBD1,TRBV6-2/TRBV6-3,CASSYSPGTGLYEQYF,TGTGCCAGCAGTTACTCCCCCGGGACAGGACTCTACGAGCAGTACTTC
TRBJ2-7,.,TRBD2,TRBV12-3/TRBV12-4,CASSPQGLAIREQYF,TGTGCCAGCAGCCCCCAGGGACTAGCCATCAGGGAGCAGTACTTC
TRBJ1-1,many,.,TRBV11-2,CASGWGSLNTEAFF,TGTGCCAGCGGCTGGGGGTCCTTAAACACTGAAGCTTTCTTT
TRBJ2-7,many,TRBD1,TRBV20-1,CSARYPGQGHYEQYF,TGCAGTGCAAGATACCCGGGACAGGGACATTACGAGCAGTACTTC
TRBJ1-2,.,.,TRBV7-8,CASSQFQTANHYGYTF,TGTGCCAGCAGCCAATTTCAAACCGCGAATCACTATGGCTACACCTTC
TRBJ2-7,.,TRBD1,TRBV6-5,CASSYGGQGTYEQYF,TGTGCCAGCAGTTACGGCGGACAGGGAACCTACGAGCAGTACTTC
TRBJ2-4,.,TRBD1,TRBV6-1,CASKDRSKNIQYF,TGTGCCAGCAAGGACAGGAGCAAAAACATTCAGTACTTC
TRBJ2-4,.,.,TRBV11-3,CASSLRTPDNIQYF,TGTGCCAGCAGCTTACGAACTCCTGACAACATTCAGTACTTC
TRBJ2-5,many,TRBD1,TRBV5-1,CASSPTGSKERDRGQETQYF,TGCGCCAGCAGCCCCACGGGCTCAAAGGAACGCGACAGGGGCCAAGAGACCCAGTACTTC
TRBJ2-2,.,.,TRBV6-2/TRBV6-3,CASSSSPGRRRNTGELFF,TGTGCCAGCAGTAGCAGCCCAGGACGAAGAAGAAACACCGGGGAGCTGTTTTTT
TRBJ1-6,many,.,TRBV4-3,CASSQDEGVNSPLHF,TGCGCCAGCAGCCAAGATGAGGGGGTCAATTCACCCCTCCACTTT
TRBJ1-5,many,.,TRBV28,CASGKGGDNQPQHF,TGTGCCAGCGGAAAAGGCGGCGACAATCAGCCCCAGCATTTT
TRBJ2-7,many,TRBD1,TRBV6-2/TRBV6-3,CASSRQGEQYF,TGTGCCAGCAGTCGACAGGGGGAGCAGTACTTC
TRBJ2-5,many,.,TRBV27,CASSSTRDNQETQYF,TGTGCCAGCAGTTCTACCAGGGACAATCAAGAGACCCAGTACTTC
TRBJ1-1,.,.,TRBV29-1,CSVEDPRKGPTEAFF,TGCAGCGTTGAAGACCCCAGGAAGGGCCCCACTGAAGCTTTCTTT
TRBJ2-5,many,TRBD2,TRBV9,CASSVEPSGVGWTQYF,TGTGCCAGCAGCGTAGAACCTAGCGGGGTCGGGTGGACCCAGTACTTC
TRBJ1-6,.,TRBD1,TRBV12-3/TRBV12-4,CASSATGDSPLHF,TGTGCCAGCAGTGCTACAGGGGATTCACCCCTCCACTTT
TRBJ1-5,many,.,TRBV19,CASSIPGHRPQHF,TGTGCCAGTAGTATACCGGGACACCGGCCCCAGCATTTT